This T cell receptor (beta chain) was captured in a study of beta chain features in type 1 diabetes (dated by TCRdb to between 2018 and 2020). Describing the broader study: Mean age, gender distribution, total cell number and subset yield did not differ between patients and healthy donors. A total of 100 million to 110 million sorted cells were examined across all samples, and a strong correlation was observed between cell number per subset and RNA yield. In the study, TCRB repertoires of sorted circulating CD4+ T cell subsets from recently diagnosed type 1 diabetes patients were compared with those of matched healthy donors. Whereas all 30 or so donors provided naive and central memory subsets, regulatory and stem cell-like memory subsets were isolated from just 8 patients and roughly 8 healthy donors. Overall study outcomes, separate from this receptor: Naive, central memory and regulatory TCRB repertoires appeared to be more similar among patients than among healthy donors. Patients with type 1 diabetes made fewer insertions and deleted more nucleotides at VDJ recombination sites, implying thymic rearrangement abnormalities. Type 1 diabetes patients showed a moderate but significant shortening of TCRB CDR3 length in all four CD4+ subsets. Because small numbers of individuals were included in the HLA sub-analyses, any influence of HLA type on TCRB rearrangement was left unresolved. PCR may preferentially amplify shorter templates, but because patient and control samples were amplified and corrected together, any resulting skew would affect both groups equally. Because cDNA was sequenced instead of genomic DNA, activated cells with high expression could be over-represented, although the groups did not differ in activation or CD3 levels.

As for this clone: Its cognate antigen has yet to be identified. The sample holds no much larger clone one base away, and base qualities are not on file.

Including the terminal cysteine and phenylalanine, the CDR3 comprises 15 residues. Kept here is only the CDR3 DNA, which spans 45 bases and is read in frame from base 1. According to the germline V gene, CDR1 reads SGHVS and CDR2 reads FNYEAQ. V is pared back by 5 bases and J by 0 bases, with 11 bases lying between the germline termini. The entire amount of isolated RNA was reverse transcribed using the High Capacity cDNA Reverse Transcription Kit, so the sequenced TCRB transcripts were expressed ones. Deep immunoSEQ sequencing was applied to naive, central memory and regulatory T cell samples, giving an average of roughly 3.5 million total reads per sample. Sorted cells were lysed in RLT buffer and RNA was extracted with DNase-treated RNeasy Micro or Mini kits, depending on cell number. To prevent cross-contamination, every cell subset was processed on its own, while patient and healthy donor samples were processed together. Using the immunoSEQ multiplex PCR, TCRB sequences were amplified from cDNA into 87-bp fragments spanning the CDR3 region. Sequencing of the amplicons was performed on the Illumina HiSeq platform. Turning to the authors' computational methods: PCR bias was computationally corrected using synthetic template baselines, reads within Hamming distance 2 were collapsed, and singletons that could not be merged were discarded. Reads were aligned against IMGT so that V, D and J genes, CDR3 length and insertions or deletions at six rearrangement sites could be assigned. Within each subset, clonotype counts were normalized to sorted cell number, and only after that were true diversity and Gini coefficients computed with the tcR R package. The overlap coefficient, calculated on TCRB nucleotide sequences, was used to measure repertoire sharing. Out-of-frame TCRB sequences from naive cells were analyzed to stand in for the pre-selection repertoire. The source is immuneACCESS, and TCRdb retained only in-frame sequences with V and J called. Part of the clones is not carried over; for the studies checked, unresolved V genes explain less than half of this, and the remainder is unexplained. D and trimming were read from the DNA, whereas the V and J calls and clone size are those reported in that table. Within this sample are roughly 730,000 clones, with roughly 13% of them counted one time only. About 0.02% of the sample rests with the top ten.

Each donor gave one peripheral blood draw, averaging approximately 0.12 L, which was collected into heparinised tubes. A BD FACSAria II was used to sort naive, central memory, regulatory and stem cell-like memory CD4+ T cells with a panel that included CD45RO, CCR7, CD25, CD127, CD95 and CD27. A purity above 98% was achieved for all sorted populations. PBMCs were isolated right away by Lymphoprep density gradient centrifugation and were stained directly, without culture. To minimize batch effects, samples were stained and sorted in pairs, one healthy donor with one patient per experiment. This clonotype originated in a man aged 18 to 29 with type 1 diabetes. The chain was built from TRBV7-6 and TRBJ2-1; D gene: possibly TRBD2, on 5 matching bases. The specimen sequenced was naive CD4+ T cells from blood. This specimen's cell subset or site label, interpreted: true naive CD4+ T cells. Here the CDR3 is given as CASSERGDSYNEQFF. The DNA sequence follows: TGTGCCAGCAGCGAACGGGGTGACTCCTACAATGAGCAGTTCTTC. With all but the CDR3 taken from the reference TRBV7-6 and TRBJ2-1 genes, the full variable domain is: GAGVSQSPRYKVTKRGQDVALRCDPISGHVSLYWYRQALGQGPEFLTYFNYEAQQDKSGLPNDRFSAERPEGSISTLTIQRTEQRDSAMYRCASSERGDSYNEQFFGPGTRLTVL.